Sequencing of this T cell receptor (beta chain) was carried out in a study of spatial heterogeneity in lung cancer. V gave up 0 bases and J gave up 1 base; unmatched junction bases: 3. CDR1 and CDR2 (germline): SGHRS, YFSETQ. The length of the CDR3 is 15 residues. The table lists this clonotype with many counts. The antigen remains undetermined. Within a library made for alpha chains, this beta chain is off target, and its count is uninformative. One entry per CDR3 protein results from TCRdb running MiXCR on the 5' RACE reads. The sample carries roughly 10,000 distinct CDR3 sequences, 6.5% to 8.5% recorded once. Time point here: sample taken at primary tumor resection. Study results and limitations: The number of expanded tumor alpha and beta chains correlated with mutation number.

This specimen was lung tumor tissue, taken at surgery. The chain recombines TRBV5-1 with TRBJ1-1, with 7 nucleotides matching TRBD1. The receptor comes from a female donor with early-stage non-small cell lung cancer. CDR3 DNA: TGCGCCAGCAGCTTGGAAGGACAGGAGAACACTGAAGCTTTCTTT. Translated: CASSLEGQENTEAFF.